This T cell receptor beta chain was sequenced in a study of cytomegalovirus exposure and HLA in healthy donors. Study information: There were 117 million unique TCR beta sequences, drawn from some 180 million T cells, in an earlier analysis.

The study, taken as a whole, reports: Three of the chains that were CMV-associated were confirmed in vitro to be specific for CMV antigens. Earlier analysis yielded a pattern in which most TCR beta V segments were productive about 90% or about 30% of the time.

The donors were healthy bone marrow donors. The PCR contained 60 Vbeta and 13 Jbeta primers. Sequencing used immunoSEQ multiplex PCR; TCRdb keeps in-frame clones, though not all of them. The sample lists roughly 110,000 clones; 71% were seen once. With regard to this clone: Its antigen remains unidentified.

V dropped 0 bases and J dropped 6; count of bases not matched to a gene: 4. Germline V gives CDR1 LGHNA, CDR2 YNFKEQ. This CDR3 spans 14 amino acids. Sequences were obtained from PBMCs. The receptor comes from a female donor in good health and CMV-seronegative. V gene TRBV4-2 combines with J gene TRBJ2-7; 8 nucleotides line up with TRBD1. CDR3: CASSQDGRGREQYF. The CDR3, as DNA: TGTGCCAGCAGCCAAGATGGCAGGGGGCGCGAGCAGTACTTC.